These 19 T cell receptor beta chains came from one sample sequenced in a study of CD8+ T cells in alopecia areata. Extracted from the samples, RNA was reverse transcribed into cDNA to serve as the sequencing template. Data came from immunoSEQ multiplex PCR; TCRdb stores just in-frame clones and leaves some out. The sample lists 130,000 or so clones; roughly nine tenths were seen once. The treatment denotes: oral pan-JAK inhibitor, 5-10 mg twice daily. The sample was CD8+ T cells sorted from blood, taken at week 4, from a patient treated with tofacitinib. Source of these receptors: a human donor with alopecia areata.

As concerns this clone: A much larger clone is a single base away; this may be a read error. The CDR3 sequence is CASSHTDTQYF. Written as DNA, the CDR3 is TGTGCCAGCAGTCACACAGATACGCAGTATTTT. The gene calls are TRBV6-6 and TRBJ2-3; D gene ambiguous. The CDR3 contains 11 residues. V lost 5 bases, J lost 2 bases, and 2 bases lay in between. Germline V gene sequence: CDR1 MNHNY, CDR2 SVGAGI (reference sequence).

The V call is TRBV7-9, the J call TRBJ2-7; TRBD1 is a possible D gene (6 bases). V was trimmed by 4 bases and J by 4 bases, leaving 14 bases between them. This CDR3 has 14 amino acids. The germline V gene has CDR1 SEHNR and CDR2 FQNEAQ (reference sequence). The CDR3 protein is CASSSGQTPYEQYF. In DNA form, the CDR3 reads TGTGCCAGCAGCTCCGGACAGACCCCTTACGAGCAGTACTTC.

This clone showed up just a few times. The CDR3 nucleotides read TGTGCCAGCAGTGTAGCTAGCGGGAACAATGAGCAGTTCTTC. Protein: CASSVASGNNEQFF. The chain recombines TRBV25-1 with TRBJ2-1; TRBD2 agrees at 9 bases. This CDR3 comprises 14 residues. Trimming took 4 bases from V and 5 from J; bases not matched to a gene: 3. Per germline, CDR1 MGHDK and CDR2 SYGVNS.

This chain joins TRBV29-1 and TRBJ2-2, with TRBD1 matching 10 bases. This CDR3 spans 14 amino acids. Germline V gene data show CDR1 as SQVTM and CDR2 as ANQGSEA. V shed 5 bases, J shed 6 bases, and the junction held 6 bases outside the gene matches. The CDR3, as DNA: TGCAGCGTTTACGGACAGGGGGGCCCCGGGGAGCTGTTTTTT. Protein: CSVYGQGGPGELFF.

The CDR3 sequence: CASSLAEDTQYF. The CDR3 DNA follows: TGTGCCAGCAGCTTAGCTGAAGATACGCAGTATTTT. The gene calls are TRBV7-6 and TRBJ2-3; D unclear. The V end lost 0 bases, the J end lost 5 bases, and 3 bases lay between the germline ends. The CDR3 consists of 12 residues. The V gene's germline CDR1 is SGHVS and CDR2 FNYEAQ. The full variable domain, with the rest looked up from reference TRBV7-6 and TRBJ2-3, is GAGVSQSPRYKVTKRGQDVALRCDPISGHVSLYWYRQALGQGPEFLTYFNYEAQQDKSGLPNDRFSAERPEGSISTLTIQRTEQRDSAMYRCASSLAEDTQYFGPGTRLTVL.

J is TRBJ1-1 and V is TRBV7-8, with D perhaps TRBD1 (6 bases). Germline CDR1 SGHVS, CDR2 FQNEAQ. The CDR3 has 14 amino acids. Trimming left V 3 bases short and J 0 bases short, with 8 bases between. The CDR3 loop reads CASSFGQMNTEAFF. DNA of the CDR3: TGTGCCAGCAGCTTTGGACAGATGAACACTGAAGCTTTCTTT.

The chain uses TRBV6-1 and TRBJ2-7; weak D call: TRBD1 (5 bases). Trimming cost V 6 bases and J 0 bases, with 15 bases left between them. The CDR3 loop spans 15 amino acids. Germline V gene sequence: CDR1 MNHNS, CDR2 SASEGT. The CDR3 DNA sequence: TGTGCCAGCAGGGCCCGGCGACAGATCTCCTACGAGCAGTACTTC. It specifies CASRARRQISYEQYF.

The rearrangement links TRBV2 to TRBJ2-7; 8 nucleotides agree with TRBD1. The CDR3 covers 16 residues. Germline V gives CDR1 SNHLY, CDR2 FYNNEI. V dropped 4 bases and J dropped 4; count of bases not matched to a gene: 12. CDR3 nucleotide sequence: TGTGCCAGCAGTGGCCTCCGAGGACAGGGCAGGTACGAGCAGTACTTC. As protein: CASSGLRGQGRYEQYF.

The chain carries TRBV9 and TRBJ2-2; TRBD1 is a possible D gene (6 bases). The V gene's germline CDR1 is SGDLS and CDR2 YYNGEE. The CDR3 totals 14 residues. Trimming shortened V by 4 bases and J by 4 bases, and 11 bases separated the two germline ends. CDR3 bases: TGTGCCAGCAGCTACAGGGTTGCCACCGGGGAGCTGTTTTTT. Its translation is CASSYRVATGELFF. Full variable domain (missing parts from reference TRBV9 and TRBJ2-2): DSGVTQTPKHLITATGQRVTLRCSPRSGDLSVYWYQQSLDQGLQFLIQYYNGEERAKGNILERFSAQQFPDLHSELNLSSLELGDSALYFCASSYRVATGELFFGEGSRLTVL.

The sample holds one count of this clone. The J gene is TRBJ1-1, the V gene TRBV11-2; D may be TRBD1 (5 bases). The length of the CDR3 is 13 residues. V dropped 5 bases and J dropped 5 bases, with 12 bases sitting between them. CDR1 is SGHAT and CDR2 is FQNNGV in the germline V gene. The DNA of the CDR3 is TGTGCCAGCAGCCCCTCTGGGGGGACTGAAGCTTTCTTT. Amino acid sequence: CASSPSGGTEAFF.

V gene TRBV29-1 combines with J gene TRBJ2-1; TRBD1 might be the D (6 bases). The CDR3 covers 14 residues. Germline V lookup: CDR1 SQVTM, CDR2 ANQGSEA. The V and J ends lost 3 bases and 9 bases respectively, with 18 bases between them. CDR3 residues: CSVEIYRTVGEQFF. CDR3 in DNA: TGCAGCGTTGAGATTTACCGGACAGTTGGTGAGCAGTTCTTC.

V and J are TRBV10-3 and TRBJ1-1, with a possible D match to TRBD1 (5 bases). The V and J ends lost 6 bases and 1 base respectively, with 12 bases between them. Germline values: CDR1 ENHRY, CDR2 SYGVKD. CDR3 length: 14 amino acids. Here the CDR3 DNA reads TGTGCCATCAGCCAGGGACGCAAGAACACTGAAGCTTTCTTT. This sequence encodes CAISQGRKNTEAFF.

V usage is TRBV2 and J usage is TRBJ2-7, with 9 bases that match TRBD2. Per the germline V gene, CDR1 is SNHLY and CDR2 is FYNNEI. Trimming took 8 bases from V and 3 from J; bases not matched to a gene: 5. The CDR3 contains 13 residues. As DNA, the CDR3 is TGTGCCAGCGAGGGGACTAGCAACTACGAGCAGTACTTC. Translation gives CASEGTSNYEQYF.

V and J are TRBV7-7 and TRBJ2-3; 7 bases agree with TRBD1. Trimming took 4 bases from V and 6 from J; bases not matched to a gene: 4. This CDR3 has 13 residues. Germline CDR1 is SSHAT and CDR2 is FNYEAQ (reference sequence). The CDR3 coding sequence is TGTGCCAGCAGCTATTCGACAGGGGATACGCAGTATTTT. Protein product: CASSYSTGDTQYF.

This CDR3 is CASSEARTPPAHNEQFF. DNA for the CDR3: TGTGCCAGCAGTGAAGCCCGGACTCCGCCGGCCCACAATGAGCAGTTCTTC. This rearrangement joins TRBV6-1 to TRBJ2-1; perhaps TRBD2 as D (5 bases). V was shortened by 0 bases and J by 5 bases, with 17 bases between the two germline ends. The CDR3 loop spans 17 amino acids. Germline-derived CDR1 and CDR2 are MNHNS and SASEGT.

The genes are TRBV27 and TRBJ2-2; 14 positions agree with TRBD2. The V gene's germline CDR1 is MNHEY and CDR2 SMNVEV (reference sequence). The CDR3 is made up of 17 amino acids. V trimming: 4 bases; J trimming: 6 bases; junction bases outside the gene matches: 7. CDR3 sequence: CASSSTTSGRGPGELFF. DNA of the CDR3: TGTGCCAGCAGTTCCACGACTAGCGGGAGGGGACCCGGGGAGCTGTTTTTT.

This clone was observed a few times. The chain couples TRBV13 to TRBJ2-1, with D unclear. With 5 bases removed from V and 8 bases from J, the gap between germline ends came to 7 bases. There are 11 residues in the CDR3. The germline V gene has CDR1 PRHDT and CDR2 FYEKMQ (reference sequence). The DNA for the CDR3 is TGTGCCAGCAGCCCCTCGGATGAGCAGTTCTTC. It translates to CASSPSDEQFF.

J is TRBJ1-5 and V is TRBV2; D gene ambiguous. Looked up from germline, CDR1 is SNHLY and CDR2 is FYNNEI. V was clipped by 8 bases and J by 5 bases, with 19 bases between them. The CDR3 totals 15 residues. The DNA of the CDR3 is TGTGCCAGCGCGTCCACCCCCTTTGGGGATCAGCCCCAGCATTTT. Translated, it gives CASASTPFGDQPQHF.

The rearrangement uses TRBV29-1 and TRBJ2-7, with no clear D. The V end lost 4 bases, the J end lost 3 bases, and 10 bases lay between the germline ends. The CDR3 is 12 amino acids. The germline V gene has CDR1 SQVTM and CDR2 ANQGSEA. The CDR3 here is CSVAKDGYEQYF. The CDR3 nucleotides read TGCAGCGTTGCCAAGGACGGCTACGAGCAGTACTTC.